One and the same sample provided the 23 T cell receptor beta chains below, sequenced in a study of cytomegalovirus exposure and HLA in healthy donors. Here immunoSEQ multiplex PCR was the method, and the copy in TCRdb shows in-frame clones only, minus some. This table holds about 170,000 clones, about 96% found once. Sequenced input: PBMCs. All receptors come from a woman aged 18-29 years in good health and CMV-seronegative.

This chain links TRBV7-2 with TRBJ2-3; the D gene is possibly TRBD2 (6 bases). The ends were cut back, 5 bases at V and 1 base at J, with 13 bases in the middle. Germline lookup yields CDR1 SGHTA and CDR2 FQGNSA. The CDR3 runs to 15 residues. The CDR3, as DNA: TGTGCCAGCAGCCGAGGTGCTAGCGGCACAGATACGCAGTATTTT. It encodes CASSRGASGTDTQYF.

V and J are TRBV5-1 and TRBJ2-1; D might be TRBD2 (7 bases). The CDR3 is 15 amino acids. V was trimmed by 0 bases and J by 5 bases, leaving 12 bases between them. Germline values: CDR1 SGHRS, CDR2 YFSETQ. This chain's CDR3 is CASSLEDGGHNEQFF. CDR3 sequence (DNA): TGCGCCAGCAGCTTGGAGGACGGGGGGCACAATGAGCAGTTCTTC.

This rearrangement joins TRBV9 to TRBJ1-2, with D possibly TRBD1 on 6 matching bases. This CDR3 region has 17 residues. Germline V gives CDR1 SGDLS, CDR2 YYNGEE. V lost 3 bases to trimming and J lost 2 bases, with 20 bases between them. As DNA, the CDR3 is TGTGCCAGCAGCGCCGGGACAACCAACTTGGAGAACTATGGCTACACCTTC. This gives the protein CASSAGTTNLENYGYTF.

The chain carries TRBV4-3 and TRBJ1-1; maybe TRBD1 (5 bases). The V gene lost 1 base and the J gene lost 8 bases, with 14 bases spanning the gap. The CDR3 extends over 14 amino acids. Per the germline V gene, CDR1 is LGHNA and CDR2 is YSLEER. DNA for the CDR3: TGCGCCAGCAGCCAAGTGGCGTCGACAGCCGAAGCTTTCTTT. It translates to CASSQVASTAEAFF.

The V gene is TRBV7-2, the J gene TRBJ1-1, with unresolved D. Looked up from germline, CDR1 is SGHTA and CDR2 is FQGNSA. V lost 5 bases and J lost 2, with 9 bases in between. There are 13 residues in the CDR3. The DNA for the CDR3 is TGTGCCAGCAGCCTCCGTATCAACACTGAAGCTTTCTTT. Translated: CASSLRINTEAFF.

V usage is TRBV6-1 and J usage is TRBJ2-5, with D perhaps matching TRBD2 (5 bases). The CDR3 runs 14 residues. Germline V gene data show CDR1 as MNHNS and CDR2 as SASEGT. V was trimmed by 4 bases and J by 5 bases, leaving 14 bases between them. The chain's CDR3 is CASSVERWEETQYF. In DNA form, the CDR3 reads TGTGCCAGCAGTGTTGAGAGGTGGGAGGAGACCCAGTACTTC.

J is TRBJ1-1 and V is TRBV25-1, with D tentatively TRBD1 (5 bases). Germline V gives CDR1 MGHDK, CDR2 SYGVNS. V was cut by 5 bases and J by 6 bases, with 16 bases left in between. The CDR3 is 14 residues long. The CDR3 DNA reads TGTGCCAGCAGTCGAACGGAGGGGCTGTCTGAAGCTTTCTTT. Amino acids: CASSRTEGLSEAFF.

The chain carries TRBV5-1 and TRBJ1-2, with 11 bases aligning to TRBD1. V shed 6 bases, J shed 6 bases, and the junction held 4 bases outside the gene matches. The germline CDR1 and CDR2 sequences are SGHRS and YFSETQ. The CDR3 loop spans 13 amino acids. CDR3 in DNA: TGCGCCAGCACACGGACAGGGGGCGATGGCTACACCTTC. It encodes CASTRTGGDGYTF.

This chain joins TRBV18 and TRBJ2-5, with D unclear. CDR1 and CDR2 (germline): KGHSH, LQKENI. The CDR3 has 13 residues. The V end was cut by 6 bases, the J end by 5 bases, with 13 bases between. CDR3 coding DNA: TGTGCCAGCTCTCCTACCATACTGGAGACCCAGTACTTC. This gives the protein CASSPTILETQYF. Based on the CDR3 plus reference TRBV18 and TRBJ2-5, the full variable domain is NAGVMQNPRHLVRRRGQEARLRCSPMKGHSHVYWYRQLPEEGLKFMVYLQKENIIDESGMPKERFSAEFPKEGPSILRIQQVVRGDSAAYFCASSPTILETQYFGPGTRLLVL.

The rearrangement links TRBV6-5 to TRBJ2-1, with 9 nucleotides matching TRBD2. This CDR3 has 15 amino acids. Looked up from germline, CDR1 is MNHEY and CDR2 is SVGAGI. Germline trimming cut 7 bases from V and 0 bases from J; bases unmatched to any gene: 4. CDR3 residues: CASKGTSRSYNEQFF. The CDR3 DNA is TGTGCCAGCAAGGGGACTAGCCGCTCCTACAATGAGCAGTTCTTC.

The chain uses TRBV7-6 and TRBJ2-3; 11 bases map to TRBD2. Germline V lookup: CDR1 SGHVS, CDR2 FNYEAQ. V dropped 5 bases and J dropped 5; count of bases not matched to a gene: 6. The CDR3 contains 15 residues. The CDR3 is CASSPYSGGGDTQYF. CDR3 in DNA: TGTGCCAGCAGCCCTTATAGCGGGGGGGGAGATACGCAGTATTTT.

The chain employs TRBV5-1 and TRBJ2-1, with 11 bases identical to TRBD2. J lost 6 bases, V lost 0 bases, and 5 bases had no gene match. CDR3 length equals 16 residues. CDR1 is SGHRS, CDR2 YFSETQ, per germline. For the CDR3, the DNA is TGCGCCAGCAGCTTGGGCGCTAGCGGGGGGCCCAATGAGCAGTTCTTC. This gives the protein CASSLGASGGPNEQFF.

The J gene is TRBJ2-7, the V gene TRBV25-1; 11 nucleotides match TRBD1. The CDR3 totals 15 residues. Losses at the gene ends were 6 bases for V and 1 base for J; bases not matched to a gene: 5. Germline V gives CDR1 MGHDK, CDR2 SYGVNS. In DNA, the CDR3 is TGTGCCAGCAGCCTCGGACAGGGGGCATCCTACGAGCAGTACTTC. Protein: CASSLGQGASYEQYF.

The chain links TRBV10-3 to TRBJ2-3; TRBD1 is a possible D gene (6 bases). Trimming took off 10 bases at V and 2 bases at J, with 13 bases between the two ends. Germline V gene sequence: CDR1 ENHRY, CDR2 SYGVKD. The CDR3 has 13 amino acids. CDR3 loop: CASWGLNTDTQYF. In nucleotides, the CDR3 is TGTGCCAGCTGGGGGCTCAACACAGATACGCAGTATTTT.

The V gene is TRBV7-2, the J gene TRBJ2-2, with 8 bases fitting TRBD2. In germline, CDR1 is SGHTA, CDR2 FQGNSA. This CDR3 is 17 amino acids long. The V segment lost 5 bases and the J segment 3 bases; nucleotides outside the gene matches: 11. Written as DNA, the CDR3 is TGTGCCAGCAGCCCCTCCCGTGCTAGCGGGCACACCGGGGAGCTGTTTTTT. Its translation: CASSPSRASGHTGELFF.

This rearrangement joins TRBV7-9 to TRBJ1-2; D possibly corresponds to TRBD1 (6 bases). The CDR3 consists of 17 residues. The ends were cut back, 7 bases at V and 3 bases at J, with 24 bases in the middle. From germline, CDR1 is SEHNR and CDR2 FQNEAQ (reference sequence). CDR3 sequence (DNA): TGTGCCAGCACCACGGACAGAACTCGATTAAGTCACTATGGCTACACCTTC. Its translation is CASTTDRTRLSHYGYTF.

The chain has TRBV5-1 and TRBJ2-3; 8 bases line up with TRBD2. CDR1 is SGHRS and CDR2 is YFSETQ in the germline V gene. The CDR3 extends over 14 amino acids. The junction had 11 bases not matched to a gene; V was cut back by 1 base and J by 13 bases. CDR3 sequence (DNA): TGCGCCAGCAGCTTGTGGACGGGGGGGACGATCGAGTATTTT. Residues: CASSLWTGGTIEYF.

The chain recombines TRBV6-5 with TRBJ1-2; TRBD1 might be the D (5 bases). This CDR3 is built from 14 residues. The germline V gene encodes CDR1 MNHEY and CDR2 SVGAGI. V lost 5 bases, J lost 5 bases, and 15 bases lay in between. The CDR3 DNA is TGTGCCAGCAGTCTCCTAATGGGGGGTTATGGCTACACCTTC. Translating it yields CASSLLMGGYGYTF.

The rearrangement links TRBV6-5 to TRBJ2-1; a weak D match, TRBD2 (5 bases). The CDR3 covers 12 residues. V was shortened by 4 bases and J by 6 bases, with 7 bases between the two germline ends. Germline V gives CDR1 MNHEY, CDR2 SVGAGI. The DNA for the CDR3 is TGTGCCAGCAGTTCCGCGGGCAATGAGCAGTTCTTC. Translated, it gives CASSSAGNEQFF.

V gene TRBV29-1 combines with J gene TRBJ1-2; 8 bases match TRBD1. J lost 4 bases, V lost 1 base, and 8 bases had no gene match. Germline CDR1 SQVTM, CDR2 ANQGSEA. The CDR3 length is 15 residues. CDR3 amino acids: CSVEGQGSLAYGYTF. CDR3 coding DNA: TGCAGCGTTGAAGGACAGGGGTCTTTGGCCTATGGCTACACCTTC.

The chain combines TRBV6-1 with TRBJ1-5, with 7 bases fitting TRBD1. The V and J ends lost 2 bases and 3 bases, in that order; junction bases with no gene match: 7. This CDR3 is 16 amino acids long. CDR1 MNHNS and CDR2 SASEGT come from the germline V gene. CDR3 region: CASSERGTASNQPQHF. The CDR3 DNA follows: TGTGCCAGCAGTGAACGGGGGACAGCGTCCAATCAGCCCCAGCATTTT.

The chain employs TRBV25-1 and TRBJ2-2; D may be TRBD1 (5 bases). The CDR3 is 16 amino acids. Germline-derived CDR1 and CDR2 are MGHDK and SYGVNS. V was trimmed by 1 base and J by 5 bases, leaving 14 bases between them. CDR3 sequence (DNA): TGTGCCAGCAGTGAATCAGGAAGGGGTTATACCGGGGAGCTGTTTTTT. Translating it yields CASSESGRGYTGELFF. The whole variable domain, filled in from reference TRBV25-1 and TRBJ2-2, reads EADIYQTPRYLVIGTGKKITLECSQTMGHDKMYWYQQDPGMELHLIHYSYGVNSTEKGDLSSESTVSRIRTEHFPLTLESARPSHTSQYLCASSESGRGYTGELFFGEGSRLTVL.

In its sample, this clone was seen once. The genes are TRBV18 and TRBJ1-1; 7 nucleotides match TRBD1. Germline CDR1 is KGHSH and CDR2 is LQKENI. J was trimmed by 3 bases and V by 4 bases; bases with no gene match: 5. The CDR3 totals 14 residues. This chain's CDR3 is CASSHTGVDTEAFF. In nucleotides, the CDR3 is TGTGCCAGCTCACATACAGGGGTGGACACTGAAGCTTTCTTT.